This T cell receptor (beta chain) stems from a study of T cells expressing NK-cell markers. Study-wide context: Each TCR beta repertoire originated in sorted T cells that were CD3+CD56+NKG2C+, CD3+CD56+NKG2C- or CD3+CD56-NKG2C+. Seven donors tested HCMV-seropositive and one tested seronegative among the eight sequenced. Study findings and constraints: Of the CD8+ T cell pool in about 6 donors, roughly 1.0-7.0% was accounted for by dominant NKG2C+ clonotypes.

Synthesis of TCR beta cDNA relied on 5'RACE template switching carrying UMIs. TCRdb reprocessed the 5' RACE reads, keeping one entry per CDR3 protein, no DNA. The sample data list over 350,000 distinct CDR3 sequences. Comment on this clonotype: Its antigen is not identified.

The receptor's source is a woman in her 50s in good health. Sequenced: blood T cells: a sorted CD56 or NKG2C T cell subset, CD4+ or CD8+ T cells, or bulk PBMC T cells (not recorded which).

CDR3 loop: CASSLGGLGTDTQYF. The chain couples TRBV5-1 to TRBJ2-3; TCRdb's assignment of TRBD2 cannot be checked, as there is no DNA. The germline V gene has CDR1 SGHRS and CDR2 YFSETQ. CDR3 size: 15 residues.